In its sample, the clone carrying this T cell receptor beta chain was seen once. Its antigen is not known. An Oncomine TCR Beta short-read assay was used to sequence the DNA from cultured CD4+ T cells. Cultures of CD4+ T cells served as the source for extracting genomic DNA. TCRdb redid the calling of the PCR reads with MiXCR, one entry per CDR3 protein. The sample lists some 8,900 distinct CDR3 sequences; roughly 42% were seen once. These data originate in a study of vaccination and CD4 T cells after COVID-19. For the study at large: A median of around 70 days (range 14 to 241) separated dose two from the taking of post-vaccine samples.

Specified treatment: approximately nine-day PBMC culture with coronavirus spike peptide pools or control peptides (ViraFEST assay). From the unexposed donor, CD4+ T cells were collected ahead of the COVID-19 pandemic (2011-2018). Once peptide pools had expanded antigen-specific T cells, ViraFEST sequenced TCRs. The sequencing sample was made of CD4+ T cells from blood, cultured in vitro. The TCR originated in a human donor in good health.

The chain's CDR3 is CASSLRGGYGYTF. CDR3 bases: TGTGCCAGCAGTTTAAGGGGGGGCTATGGCTACACCTTC. This chain joins TRBV12-3 or TRBV12-4 and TRBJ1-2, with D tentatively TRBD1 (6 bases). V lost 2 bases and J 4 bases, leaving 8 bases between the germline ends. This CDR3 has 13 residues.